This entry lists 28 T cell receptor beta chains sequenced from one sample in a study of read filtering for tumor transcriptome and immune sequencing. The library was built from approximately 400 ng RNA with molecular barcoded adaptors for alpha/delta and beta/gamma chains. TCRdb used MiXCR to reprocess the reads, holding one entry per CDR3 protein. The table records about 38,000 distinct CDR3 sequences, approximately 14% of them present only once. The sequenced material came from a population of CD138-negative cells sorted from bone marrow. These TCRs come from a donor at least 40 years old with multiple myeloma.

The table lists this clonotype with many counts. Written as DNA, the CDR3 is TGCTGCGGGACTAGGGACTACAATGAGCAGTTCTTC. The encoded protein is CCGTRDYNEQFF. The V and J genes are TRBV20-1 and TRBJ2-1; 8 bases are a match to TRBD2. The germline V gene has CDR1 DFQATT and CDR2 SNEGSKA (reference sequence). This CDR3 spans 12 amino acids.

This clonotype was recorded a few times. The V call is TRBV3-1, the J call TRBJ1-3; no clear D. The length of the CDR3 is 14 residues. CDR1 and CDR2 from the germline V gene are LGHDT and YNNKEL (reference sequence). Trimming stripped 3 bases from V and 0 bases from J, with 6 bases between. The CDR3 sequence is CASSQGHSGNTIYF. The CDR3 DNA is TGTGCCAGCAGCCAGGGTCACTCTGGAAACACCATATATTTT.

This clonotype was seen at least ten times. The chain is built from TRBV2 and TRBJ1-2, with a weak D call TRBD1 (6 bases). Per the germline V gene, CDR1 is SNHLY and CDR2 is FYNNEI. The CDR3 is 14 residues long. The V and J ends lost 5 bases and 2 bases respectively, with 12 bases between them. The CDR3 region is CASSSRDINYGYTF. In DNA, the CDR3 is TGTGCCAGCAGTAGCCGGGACATCAACTATGGCTACACCTTC.

On this clonotype itself: It differs at one base from a far larger clone, so likely a read error. The CDR3 region is CASSWGTPYEQCF. CDR3 DNA: TGTGCCAGCAGTTGGGGGACGCCTTACGAGCAGTGCTTC. The chain couples TRBV12-3 or TRBV12-4 to TRBJ2-7; either TRBD1 or TRBD2 may fit D (5 bases each). The CDR3 spans 13 residues.

This clonotype was observed at least ten times. The V and J genes are TRBV5-1 and TRBJ1-1; no clear D gene. The CDR3 totals 13 residues. Trimming stripped 1 base from V and 4 bases from J, with 8 bases between. Germline V gives CDR1 SGHRS, CDR2 YFSETQ. The CDR3, as DNA: TGCGCCAGCAGCTTGCATTCAGGCACTGAAGCTTTCTTT. As protein: CASSLHSGTEAFF.

Ten or more counts support this clonotype. This chain connects TRBV20-1 to TRBJ2-7; no reliable D call. This CDR3 has 14 residues. Trimming took 3 bases from V and 2 from J, leaving 14 bases between them. Germline V gene sequence: CDR1 DFQATT, CDR2 SNEGSKA (reference sequence). The CDR3 loop is CSASRSPRAYEQYF. The CDR3 nucleotides are TGCAGTGCTAGTCGGAGTCCTCGTGCCTACGAGCAGTACTTC.

CDR3 nucleotide sequence: TGCAGTGCCGAGACAGTCCAAGAGACCCAGTACTTC. The encoded protein is CSAETVQETQYF. This chain links TRBV20-1 with TRBJ2-5, with D possibly being TRBD1 (5 bases). Looked up from germline, CDR1 is DFQATT and CDR2 is SNEGSKA (reference sequence). V was shortened by 6 bases and J by 1 base, with 9 bases between the two germline ends. This CDR3 has 12 residues.

This clonotype has a count of ten or more. V gene TRBV20-1 combines with J gene TRBJ1-5; the match to TRBD1 covers 8 bases. This CDR3 spans 12 amino acids. The germline CDR1 and CDR2 sequences are DFQATT and SNEGSKA (reference sequence). Written as DNA, the CDR3 is TGCAGATTGGGACAGGGCAATCAGCCCCAGCATTTT. Protein product: CRLGQGNQPQHF.

As regards this clonotype: A far larger clone is off by one base, so a read error is likely. The chain carries TRBV12-5 and TRBJ2-7, with a possible D match to TRBD1 (5 bases). V was cut by 6 bases and J by 7 bases, with 19 bases left in between. Germline V gene lookup returns CDR1 LGHNT and CDR2 FRNRAP. The CDR3 loop spans 14 amino acids. The CDR3 DNA sequence: TGTGCTAGTGGGAAGACAGCCTCCTACAATGAGCAGTACTTC. It translates to CASGKTASYNEQYF.

In this sample, this clonotype turned up many times. A junction boundary mismatches the germline segment, possibly from a read error. The chain has TRBV6-4 and TRBJ2-2; 7 nucleotides match TRBD1. Germline CDR1 MRHNA, CDR2 SNTAGT. The CDR3 contains 13 residues. The CDR3 region has the DNA TGTGCCGGCAGCAAAGGGACAGCCGGGGAGCTGTTTTTT. Residues: CAGSKGTAGELFF.

This clonotype was recorded many times. This chain joins TRBV29-1 and TRBJ2-5, with 8 positions matching TRBD2. Germline assignment: CDR1 SQVTM and CDR2 ANQGSEA. The CDR3 has 13 amino acids. J gave up 4 bases and V 4 bases, and 5 bases lay outside the gene matches. CDR3 region: CSVVAAGAETQYF. CDR3 bases: TGCAGCGTTGTAGCAGCGGGAGCAGAGACCCAGTACTTC.

This clonotype was seen at least ten times. This chain's CDR3 is CSASEGRQPQHF. The CDR3 nucleotides are TGCAGTGCTAGTGAGGGCCGCCAGCCCCAGCATTTT. The chain couples TRBV20-1 to TRBJ1-5; D uncertain. This CDR3 has 12 residues. Germline CDR1 and CDR2: DFQATT and SNEGSKA (reference sequence). The V and J ends lost 3 bases and 7 bases respectively, with 10 bases between them.

This clonotype was counted a few times. A much larger clone lies one base from this, so it may be a read error. The J gene is TRBJ2-7, the V gene TRBV28, with a weak D call TRBD2 (6 bases). The CDR3 is made up of 12 amino acids. Per the germline V gene, CDR1 is MDHEN and CDR2 is SYDVKM. CDR3 in amino acids: CASWDLEAEQHF. The CDR3, as DNA: TGTGCCAGCTGGGACTTAGAGGCCGAGCAGCACTTC.

In this sample, this clonotype turned up many times. V gene TRBV20-1 combines with J gene TRBJ1-5; D not certain. The length of the CDR3 is 15 residues. Looked up from germline, CDR1 is DFQATT and CDR2 is SNEGSKA (reference sequence). V was cut by 6 bases and J by 2 bases, with 17 bases left in between. The CDR3 region is CSAAHGPGGNQPQHF. CDR3 nucleotide sequence: TGCAGTGCCGCACACGGACCTGGTGGCAATCAGCCCCAGCATTTT.

This clonotype occurred many times. The chain uses TRBV27 and TRBJ2-3; perhaps TRBD2 as D (5 bases). Germline V gives CDR1 MNHEY, CDR2 SMNVEV (reference sequence). V was trimmed by 1 base and J by 0 bases, leaving 8 bases between them. The CDR3 sequence is 15 residues long. The CDR3 DNA reads as TGTGCCAGCAGTTTATGGTGGGAGAGCACAGATACGCAGTATTTT. It is translated as CASSLWWESTDTQYF.

A note on this clonotype: Mismatch with germline at one junction end may stem from a read error. V and J are TRBV29-1 and TRBJ2-3, with D perhaps matching TRBD2 (5 bases). The CDR3 has 12 amino acids. From germline, CDR1 is SQVTM and CDR2 ANQGSEA. CDR3 DNA: TGCAGCGCTGAAGAGGGCTCAGATACGCAGTATTTT. The encoded protein is CSAEEGSDTQYF.

This chain links TRBV19 with TRBJ2-2; weak D call: TRBD2 (6 bases). V lost 4 bases, J lost 6 bases, and 9 bases lay in between. The CDR3 has 13 residues. Germline CDR1 is LNHDA and CDR2 is SQIVND (reference sequence). As DNA, the CDR3 is TGTGCCAGTAGTAACTGGAGGGCCGGGGAGCTGTTTTTT. Translating it yields CASSNWRAGELFF.

V gene TRBV7-8 combines with J gene TRBJ2-1; TRBD2 matches at 11 bases. This CDR3 contains 16 residues. Trimming cost V 9 bases and J 6 bases; bases outside gene matches: 13. In germline, CDR1 is SGHVS, CDR2 FQNEAQ. The CDR3 DNA is TGTGCCAGTAGCGCACCGGGACTAGCGGCCTCCAATGAGCAGTTCTTC. Its translation is CASSAPGLAASNEQFF.

This clonotype was seen at least ten times. This chain uses TRBV16 with TRBJ2-1, with 8 bases fitting TRBD2. The CDR3 totals 15 residues. CDR1 KGHSY and CDR2 FQNENV come from the germline V gene. Germline trimming cut 5 bases from V and 7 bases from J; bases unmatched to any gene: 10. The CDR3: CASSYKREWENEQFF. In DNA, the CDR3 is TGTGCCAGCAGCTATAAGCGGGAGTGGGAAAATGAGCAGTTCTTC.

The chain has TRBV7-2 and TRBJ2-7; D is perhaps TRBD1 or TRBD2 (6 bases each). The V gene lost 5 bases and the J gene lost 6 bases, with 20 bases spanning the gap. CDR3 length: 15 amino acids. The germline gives CDR1 SGHTA, CDR2 FQGNSA. CDR3 nucleotides: TGTGCCAGCAGCCAAGGGGGACTCGCCAATTCCGAGCAGTACTTC. The encoded protein is CASSQGGLANSEQYF.

This clonotype was observed at least ten times. One end of the junction varies from germline; a read error may be responsible. V gene TRBV20-1 combines with J gene TRBJ2-1, with D possibly TRBD2 on 6 matching bases. The CDR3 spans 13 residues. Germline CDR1 reads DFQATT; CDR2 reads SNEGSKA (reference sequence). CDR3: CSARGDSFNEQFF. The CDR3 coding sequence is TGCAGTGCTAGGGGGGACTCCTTCAATGAGCAGTTCTTC.

This clonotype was picked up a small number of times. The chain uses TRBV9 and TRBJ2-2, with D tentatively TRBD1 (5 bases). CDR3 length: 15 residues. V dropped 0 bases and J dropped 8 bases, with 14 bases sitting between them. Per germline, CDR1 SGDLS and CDR2 YYNGEE. This CDR3 reads CASSVEGRARGELFF. In nucleotides, the CDR3 is TGTGCCAGCAGCGTAGAAGGCAGGGCAAGAGGGGAGCTGTTTTTT.

This clonotype was recorded a few times. Just one base apart from a much larger clone, this may be a read error. The genes are TRBV24-1 and TRBJ2-6, with D possibly being TRBD2 (7 bases). CDR3 size: 18 residues. CDR1 is KGHDR, CDR2 SFDVKD, per germline. In nucleotides, the CDR3 is TGTGCCACCGGTGATCCAACCGGGGGGCCGCAACGGGCCAACGTCCTGACTTTC. Encoded protein: CATGDPTGGPQRANVLTF.

The count of this clonotype is one. Being one base from a much bigger clone, this may be a read error. The chain uses TRBV7-3 and TRBJ2-2, with D unresolved. The V end was cut by 1 base, the J end by 0 bases, with 9 bases between. The germline V gene encodes CDR1 SGHTA and CDR2 FQGTGA. This CDR3 contains 16 residues. In nucleotides, the CDR3 is TGTGCCAGCAGCTTAAGTGGCGGATCGAACACCGGGGAGCTGTTTTTT. It specifies CASSLSGGSNTGELFF. The full variable domain, completed using reference TRBV7-3 and TRBJ2-2, is GAGVSQTPSNKVTEKGKYVELRCDPISGHTALYWYRQSLGQGPEFLIYFQGTGAADDSGLPNDRFFAVRPEGSVSTLKIQRTERGDSAVYLCASSLSGGSNTGELFFGEGSRLTVL.

This clonotype was recorded at least ten times. V usage is TRBV15 and J usage is TRBJ2-7, with 9 bases that match TRBD1. V dropped 5 bases and J dropped 5; count of bases not matched to a gene: 7. The CDR3 runs 14 residues. CDR1 and CDR2 (germline): LNHNV, YYDKDF (reference sequence). The CDR3 sequence is CATSWRDRVDEQYF. In DNA form, the CDR3 reads TGTGCCACCAGCTGGAGGGACAGGGTTGACGAGCAGTACTTC.

This clonotype was detected only a few times. The chain couples TRBV24-1 to TRBJ2-1, with TRBD2 matching over 9 bases. This CDR3 contains 17 residues. The trim removed 4 bases at V and 0 bases at J, leaving 6 bases unmatched. The germline V gene encodes CDR1 KGHDR and CDR2 SFDVKD. The CDR3 DNA reads as TGTGCCACCAGTGAGCCGGGACTAGCTAGCTCCTACAATGAGCAGTTCTTC. Amino acid sequence: CATSEPGLASSYNEQFF.

For this clonotype: A read error may explain this, as a much larger clone is one base away. The rearrangement links TRBV7-2 to TRBJ2-6; 7 positions agree with TRBD1. The CDR3 spans 18 residues. Germline CDR1 and CDR2: SGHTA and FQGNSA. The trim removed 4 bases at V and 0 bases at J, leaving 9 bases unmatched. CDR3 DNA: TGTGCCAGCAGCTCCATGGGACAGACAGGCTCTGGGGCCAACGTCCTGACTTTC. It encodes CASSSMGQTGSGANVLTF.

This clonotype came up many times. The CDR3 region has the DNA TGCAGTGCTAGATTGACGGGGACAATAGGAGAAAAACTGTTTTTT. Protein sequence: CSARLTGTIGEKLFF. The chain joins TRBV20-1 to TRBJ1-4; D may be TRBD1 (6 bases). There are 15 residues in the CDR3. The ends were cut back, 2 bases at V and 8 bases at J, with 18 bases in the middle. Germline V gene data show CDR1 as DFQATT and CDR2 as SNEGSKA (reference sequence).